This is a list of T cell receptor beta chains from one sample in a study of cytomegalovirus exposure and HLA in healthy donors. TCRdb keeps only in-frame clones here, not all; method: immunoSEQ multiplex PCR. The profile shows approximately 220,000 clones, over 80% of them singletons. The sample consisted of PBMCs. The receptors were sampled from a boy aged 2 to 9 in good health and CMV-seronegative. Each CDR3 is given with its conserved first and last residue. The D gene is left open where the match is weak. Size is stated for part of the rows, as once, few or many counts, or as a class when the clone is expanded.

CDR3nt: TGTGCCAGCAGTTTATCGGCAGATACGCAGTATTTT
CDR3aa: CASSLSADTQYF
abundance: -
d_gene: -
j_gene: TRBJ2-3
v_gene: TRBV7-6

CDR3nt: TGTGCCAGCAGCTCCAGGCATTGGGTTCGTCCTTCCTACGAGCAGTACTTC
CDR3aa: CASSSRHWVRPSYEQYF
abundance: -
d_gene: -
j_gene: TRBJ2-7
v_gene: TRBV5-6

CDR3nt: TGTGCCAGCAGCCCTGGAGGCAGGGGGAATCAAGAGACCCAGTACTTC
CDR3aa: CASSPGGRGNQETQYF
abundance: -
d_gene: TRBD1
j_gene: TRBJ2-5
v_gene: TRBV5-4

CDR3nt: TGCGCCAGCTCCCTAGGAAGAGATACGCAGTATTTT
CDR3aa: CASSLGRDTQYF
abundance: once
d_gene: -
j_gene: TRBJ2-3
v_gene: TRBV5-1

CDR3nt: TGTGCCAGCAGCCCGGGGGGGCGTGAGCAGTTCTTC
CDR3aa: CASSPGGREQFF
abundance: -
d_gene: TRBD2
j_gene: TRBJ2-1
v_gene: TRBV14

CDR3nt: TGTGCCAGCAGTGAAGAAGGGGCAGGCTATGGCTACACCTTC
CDR3aa: CASSEEGAGYGYTF
abundance: -
d_gene: -
j_gene: TRBJ1-2
v_gene: TRBV6-5

CDR3nt: TGTGCCAGCAGCCGCGGACTAGCGGGCACAAATACGCAGTATTTT
CDR3aa: CASSRGLAGTNTQYF
abundance: -
d_gene: TRBD2
j_gene: TRBJ2-3
v_gene: TRBV5-6

CDR3nt: TGTGCCAGCAGTCAAACTAGGAGTTACGAGCAGTACTTC
CDR3aa: CASSQTRSYEQYF
abundance: -
d_gene: -
j_gene: TRBJ2-7
v_gene: TRBV6-5

CDR3nt: TGTGCCAGCAGGGGGCTACACATTCACTCCTACGAGCAGTACTTC
CDR3aa: CASRGLHIHSYEQYF
abundance: -
d_gene: TRBD1
j_gene: TRBJ2-7
v_gene: TRBV19

CDR3nt: TGTGCCACCAGCAGAGGGCCTCCGTACGAGCAGTACTTC
CDR3aa: CATSRGPPYEQYF
abundance: -
d_gene: -
j_gene: TRBJ2-7
v_gene: TRBV15

CDR3nt: TGTGCCAGCACCTCTAGCGGGGGGCAAGACGGCAATGAGCAGTTCTTC
CDR3aa: CASTSSGGQDGNEQFF
abundance: -
d_gene: TRBD2
j_gene: TRBJ2-1
v_gene: TRBV7-9

CDR3nt: TGTGCCAGTAGTATAGCCGGACAGGGGGCCCAGTGGCGGTACTTC
CDR3aa: CASSIAGQGAQWRYF
abundance: once
d_gene: TRBD1
j_gene: TRBJ2-7
v_gene: TRBV19

CDR3nt: TGTGCCAGCAGCCCGACAGGGGGCGGTTATTACGAGCAGTACTTC
CDR3aa: CASSPTGGGYYEQYF
abundance: -
d_gene: TRBD1
j_gene: TRBJ2-7
v_gene: TRBV13

CDR3nt: TGTGCCAGCTCTCCGGGACTAGTCTCCTACGAGCAGTACTTC
CDR3aa: CASSPGLVSYEQYF
abundance: -
d_gene: TRBD2
j_gene: TRBJ2-7
v_gene: TRBV2

CDR3nt: TGTGCCAGCTCACCGGCCACGGAAGCTTTCTTT
CDR3aa: CASSPATEAFF
abundance: -
d_gene: -
j_gene: TRBJ1-1
v_gene: TRBV18

CDR3nt: TGTGCCAGCAGTGACAGGGCTAACTATGGCTACACCTTC
CDR3aa: CASSDRANYGYTF
abundance: once
d_gene: TRBD1
j_gene: TRBJ1-2
v_gene: TRBV6-5

CDR3nt: TGTGCCAGCAGCAAAGGGACAGGGGGCCTGGGCACTGAAGCTTTCTTT
CDR3aa: CASSKGTGGLGTEAFF
abundance: -
d_gene: TRBD1
j_gene: TRBJ1-1
v_gene: TRBV5-4

CDR3nt: TGTGCCAGACAGGAAGCAGGGCTTGGGGCCAACGTCCTGACTTTC
CDR3aa: CARQEAGLGANVLTF
abundance: -
d_gene: -
j_gene: TRBJ2-6
v_gene: TRBV2

CDR3nt: TGTGCCAGCAGCCCCGGGACTAGCGGGACTACAGATACGCAGTATTTT
CDR3aa: CASSPGTSGTTDTQYF
abundance: -
d_gene: TRBD2
j_gene: TRBJ2-3
v_gene: TRBV7-9

CDR3nt: TGTGCCAGCTCACCAGGAGGACAGGTGAACACTGAAGCTTTCTTT
CDR3aa: CASSPGGQVNTEAFF
abundance: once
d_gene: TRBD1
j_gene: TRBJ1-1
v_gene: TRBV18

CDR3nt: TGTGCCAGCTCACCCCTAGCGGTAACCTCCTACAATGAGCAGTTCTTC
CDR3aa: CASSPLAVTSYNEQFF
abundance: -
d_gene: TRBD2
j_gene: TRBJ2-1
v_gene: TRBV18

CDR3nt: TGTTCCAGCAGCGGACGACAGGGGGCGGATGAAAAACTGTTTTTT
CDR3aa: CSSSGRQGADEKLFF
abundance: -
d_gene: TRBD1
j_gene: TRBJ1-4
v_gene: TRBV7-9

CDR3nt: TGTGCCAGCAGCCCCAGTCCCGGGACTGGGAATGGAAACACCATATATTTT
CDR3aa: CASSPSPGTGNGNTIYF
abundance: -
d_gene: -
j_gene: TRBJ1-3
v_gene: TRBV13

CDR3nt: TGTGCCAGCAGCCACCCCGGGACAGGGGTCACCGGGGAGCTGTTTTTT
CDR3aa: CASSHPGTGVTGELFF
abundance: -
d_gene: TRBD1
j_gene: TRBJ2-2
v_gene: TRBV7-3

CDR3nt: TGTGCCAGCAGCTTTGGTCTGGCGGGCGCGCCTTCACCCCTCCACTTT
CDR3aa: CASSFGLAGAPSPLHF
abundance: -
d_gene: -
j_gene: TRBJ1-6
v_gene: TRBV5-6

CDR3nt: TGTGCCAGAAGCTGGACTAGCGGGAGACACTCCTACAATGAGCAGTTCTTC
CDR3aa: CARSWTSGRHSYNEQFF
abundance: -
d_gene: TRBD2
j_gene: TRBJ2-1
v_gene: TRBV5-3

CDR3nt: TGTGCCTGGAGTTGGGGGGCCTACAATGAGCAGTTCTTC
CDR3aa: CAWSWGAYNEQFF
abundance: few
d_gene: -
j_gene: TRBJ2-1
v_gene: TRBV30

CDR3nt: TGTGCCAGTTCCACAGGCAATCAGCCCCAGCATTTT
CDR3aa: CASSTGNQPQHF
abundance: -
d_gene: -
j_gene: TRBJ1-5
v_gene: TRBV19

CDR3nt: TGCGCCAGCAGCCCCATCGGGGGGCGGGGGACCGGGGAGCTGTTTTTT
CDR3aa: CASSPIGGRGTGELFF
abundance: -
d_gene: -
j_gene: TRBJ2-2
v_gene: TRBV4-1

CDR3nt: TGTGCCAGCAGTTACACACTCCGGGACACTGAAGCTTTCTTT
CDR3aa: CASSYTLRDTEAFF
abundance: -
d_gene: -
j_gene: TRBJ1-1
v_gene: TRBV6-5

CDR3nt: TGTGCCAGCAGTTTAGTGGGCGGGGGCAGCAATCAGCCCCAGCATTTT
CDR3aa: CASSLVGGGSNQPQHF
abundance: -
d_gene: -
j_gene: TRBJ1-5
v_gene: TRBV27

CDR3nt: TGCGCCAGCAGCTTGGGAGGGACTAGCTCCTACGAGCAGTACTTC
CDR3aa: CASSLGGTSSYEQYF
abundance: once
d_gene: TRBD2
j_gene: TRBJ2-7
v_gene: TRBV5-1

CDR3nt: TGCGCCAGCAGCCAAGATTGGAGGGCTCATGGCTACACCTTC
CDR3aa: CASSQDWRAHGYTF
abundance: -
d_gene: -
j_gene: TRBJ1-2
v_gene: TRBV4-1

CDR3nt: TGTGCCTGGAGCCGGGGAGCAGGGGGAGTTACGCAGTATTTT
CDR3aa: CAWSRGAGGVTQYF
abundance: -
d_gene: TRBD1
j_gene: TRBJ2-3
v_gene: TRBV30

CDR3nt: TGTGCCAGTAGTGGAAGCGGGGCCTACAATGAGCAGTTCTTC
CDR3aa: CASSGSGAYNEQFF
abundance: -
d_gene: TRBD2
j_gene: TRBJ2-1
v_gene: TRBV19

CDR3nt: TGTGCCAGCTCACCGGCTCAGGGTGCAGCTTTCTTT
CDR3aa: CASSPAQGAAFF
abundance: -
d_gene: -
j_gene: TRBJ1-1
v_gene: TRBV18

CDR3nt: TGCGCCAGCAGCGGGGGGACTAGCGGGGGGGCAGATACGCAGTATTTT
CDR3aa: CASSGGTSGGADTQYF
abundance: -
d_gene: TRBD2
j_gene: TRBJ2-3
v_gene: TRBV5-1

CDR3nt: TGTGCCAGCAGTGAAGGGGCAGATAGTGGCTACACCTTC
CDR3aa: CASSEGADSGYTF
abundance: -
d_gene: -
j_gene: TRBJ1-2
v_gene: TRBV6-1

CDR3nt: TGTGCCAGCAGCTCAGGGGGTGGGGAGACCCAGTACTTC
CDR3aa: CASSSGGGETQYF
abundance: -
d_gene: TRBD1
j_gene: TRBJ2-5
v_gene: TRBV5-4

CDR3nt: TGTGCCACCAGCAGCGAACCCGGACTGAACTATGGCTACACCTTC
CDR3aa: CATSSEPGLNYGYTF
abundance: once
d_gene: -
j_gene: TRBJ1-2
v_gene: TRBV15

CDR3nt: TGTGCCAGCAGCTTACAGGTCAGGGGGAGTTTTGATACGCAGTATTTT
CDR3aa: CASSLQVRGSFDTQYF
abundance: -
d_gene: TRBD1
j_gene: TRBJ2-3
v_gene: TRBV7-2

CDR3nt: TGTGCCAGCAGTTACGGAGGGATTGGCTACACCTTC
CDR3aa: CASSYGGIGYTF
abundance: -
d_gene: -
j_gene: TRBJ1-2
v_gene: TRBV6-5

CDR3nt: TGTGCCAGCAGCTTAGGACCGGGAGGGAACACCGGGGAGCTGTTTTTT
CDR3aa: CASSLGPGGNTGELFF
abundance: -
d_gene: TRBD2
j_gene: TRBJ2-2
v_gene: TRBV13

CDR3nt: TGCAGCGTTGCGACAGGGGGCGGGGGTGCTTTCTTT
CDR3aa: CSVATGGGGAFF
abundance: -
d_gene: TRBD1
j_gene: TRBJ1-1
v_gene: TRBV29-1

CDR3nt: TGTGCCTGGAGTGTACGGGGGGGGCGAATGGATAATTCACCCCTCCACTTT
CDR3aa: CAWSVRGGRMDNSPLHF
abundance: -
d_gene: -
j_gene: TRBJ1-6
v_gene: TRBV30

CDR3nt: TGTGCCAGCAGCTTATTAGTTATGAACACTGAAGCTTTCTTT
CDR3aa: CASSLLVMNTEAFF
abundance: few
d_gene: -
j_gene: TRBJ1-1
v_gene: TRBV5-6

CDR3nt: TGCGCCAGCAGCTCAAGTCCTAGCGGGGGTTACGAGACCCAGTACTTC
CDR3aa: CASSSSPSGGYETQYF
abundance: few
d_gene: TRBD2
j_gene: TRBJ2-5
v_gene: TRBV4-1

CDR3nt: TGTGCCAGCAGCCTTCTAGCGGGAGCTTACAATGAGCAGTTCTTC
CDR3aa: CASSLLAGAYNEQFF
abundance: -
d_gene: TRBD2
j_gene: TRBJ2-1
v_gene: TRBV7-9

CDR3nt: TGTGCCAGTGGACAGGGGGGTAGTCTCGAGCAGTACTTC
CDR3aa: CASGQGGSLEQYF
abundance: -
d_gene: TRBD1
j_gene: TRBJ2-7
v_gene: TRBV19

CDR3nt: TGCGCCAGCAGCCAGGTGACCGGGGGAGAGACCCAGTACTTC
CDR3aa: CASSQVTGGETQYF
abundance: -
d_gene: -
j_gene: TRBJ2-5
v_gene: TRBV4-1

CDR3nt: TGCGCCAGCAGGGGACAGGGGGTAAGGTCACCCCTCCACTTT
CDR3aa: CASRGQGVRSPLHF
abundance: -
d_gene: TRBD1
j_gene: TRBJ1-6
v_gene: TRBV5-1

CDR3nt: TGTGCCAGCCGATCGGGACAGGGGGTTTCTAATGAAAAACTGTTTTTT
CDR3aa: CASRSGQGVSNEKLFF
abundance: -
d_gene: TRBD1
j_gene: TRBJ1-4
v_gene: TRBV6-6

CDR3nt: TGTGCCAGCAGCTTGGCGGACTCAACATTTTGGGCAGATACGCAGTATTTT
CDR3aa: CASSLADSTFWADTQYF
abundance: -
d_gene: -
j_gene: TRBJ2-3
v_gene: TRBV11-2

CDR3nt: TGTGCCAGCAGTTTTAGCGGTAGCACAGATACGCAGTATTTT
CDR3aa: CASSFSGSTDTQYF
abundance: -
d_gene: -
j_gene: TRBJ2-3
v_gene: TRBV6-6